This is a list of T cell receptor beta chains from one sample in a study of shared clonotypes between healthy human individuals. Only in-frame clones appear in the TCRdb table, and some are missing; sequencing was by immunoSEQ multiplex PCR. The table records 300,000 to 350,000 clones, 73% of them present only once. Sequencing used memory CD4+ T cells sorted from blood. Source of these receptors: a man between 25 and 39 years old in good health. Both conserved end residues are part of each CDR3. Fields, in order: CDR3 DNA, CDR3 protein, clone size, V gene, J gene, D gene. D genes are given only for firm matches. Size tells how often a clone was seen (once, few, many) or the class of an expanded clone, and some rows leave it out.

DNA: TGTGCCACCAGCAGAGTGGGGCGGGAGCAGTTCTTC; CDR3: CATSRVGREQFF; size: NA; V: TRBV15; J: TRBJ2-1; D: NA
DNA: TGTGCCATCAGTGAGTCGGTCTCTGGAAACACCATATATTTT; CDR3: CAISESVSGNTIYF; size: NA; V: TRBV10-3; J: TRBJ1-3; D: NA
DNA: TGTGCCAGCCGAGAGGGGGCGAGGAACTTCGGGCAGTACTTC; CDR3: CASREGARNFGQYF; size: NA; V: TRBV5-5; J: TRBJ2-7; D: TRBD1
DNA: TGTGCCAGCAGTGACTCTCCCCGGTTGCAGACCCAGTACTTC; CDR3: CASSDSPRLQTQYF; size: NA; V: TRBV2; J: TRBJ2-5; D: NA
DNA: TGTGCCAGCACCCGGGGATACTCTGGAAACACCATATATTTT; CDR3: CASTRGYSGNTIYF; size: NA; V: TRBV6-1; J: TRBJ1-3; D: NA
DNA: TGTGCCAGCACCCGCAGGGGACCACCAACAGATACGCAGTATTTT; CDR3: CASTRRGPPTDTQYF; size: NA; V: TRBV2; J: TRBJ2-3; D: NA
DNA: TGTGCCAGCAGTTTACGGGGGAGTTTTGAGACCCAGTACTTC; CDR3: CASSLRGSFETQYF; size: NA; V: TRBV28; J: TRBJ2-5; D: NA
DNA: TGCGCCAGCAGCCAAGAAACCAGGGGTTATGAGCAGTACTTC; CDR3: CASSQETRGYEQYF; size: NA; V: TRBV4-3; J: TRBJ2-7; D: NA
DNA: TGTGCCAGCAGTGATCTTCTTTTGTCGAGGCGGATCACAGATACGCAGTATTTT; CDR3: CASSDLLLSRRITDTQYF; size: NA; V: TRBV2; J: TRBJ2-3; D: NA
DNA: TGTGCCAGCAGTCCCAGGGGGCAGGACTATGGCTACACCTTC; CDR3: CASSPRGQDYGYTF; size: NA; V: TRBV6-5; J: TRBJ1-2; D: TRBD1
DNA: TGTGCCAGCAGCTTAAAACCGGGACAGGGGATTCAGCCCCAGCATTTT; CDR3: CASSLKPGQGIQPQHF; size: few; V: TRBV11-2; J: TRBJ1-5; D: TRBD1
DNA: TGCGCCAGCAGCGGAACAGGGACTGGGGCCAACGTCCTGACTTTC; CDR3: CASSGTGTGANVLTF; size: NA; V: TRBV4-1; J: TRBJ2-6; D: NA
DNA: TGTGCCAGCATAGGGCTAGCGGGAGCGAGGGGGGAGCTGTTTTTT; CDR3: CASIGLAGARGELFF; size: few; V: TRBV6-6; J: TRBJ2-2; D: TRBD2
DNA: TGTGCCAGCAGTCGCGGGACAGGGGCTAACACTGAAGCTTTCTTT; CDR3: CASSRGTGANTEAFF; size: NA; V: TRBV28; J: TRBJ1-1; D: TRBD1
DNA: TGTGCCAGCAGCTCCGGAGGAGGAAGCAATCAGCCCCAGCATTTT; CDR3: CASSSGGGSNQPQHF; size: NA; V: TRBV7-9; J: TRBJ1-5; D: NA
DNA: TGTGCCTGGAGTATCCCGACAGGGGCGACAAGGGGCTACACCTTC; CDR3: CAWSIPTGATRGYTF; size: NA; V: TRBV30; J: TRBJ1-2; D: TRBD1
DNA: TGCGCCAGCAGCTTGTTAGGGGGGCGAACAGGGGCGAAAGCTTTCTTT; CDR3: CASSLLGGRTGAKAFF; size: NA; V: TRBV5-1; J: TRBJ1-1; D: TRBD1
DNA: TGTGCCAGCAGCCCGGCGGGAGTCCGAAACGAGCAGTACTTC; CDR3: CASSPAGVRNEQYF; size: few; V: TRBV11-2; J: TRBJ2-7; D: TRBD2
DNA: TGCGCCAGCAGCTGGGATCCCGGGAACCACAATGAGCAGTTCTTC; CDR3: CASSWDPGNHNEQFF; size: NA; V: TRBV5-1; J: TRBJ2-1; D: NA
DNA: TGTGCCACCAGCAGCGGACTAGCGGAGCACACAGATACGCAGTATTTT; CDR3: CATSSGLAEHTDTQYF; size: NA; V: TRBV15; J: TRBJ2-3; D: TRBD2
DNA: TGCGCCAGCAACTTGGGGACTAGCGGGCTGTCCAGCTCCTACAATGAGCAGTTCTTC; CDR3: CASNLGTSGLSSSYNEQFF; size: NA; V: TRBV5-1; J: TRBJ2-1; D: TRBD2
DNA: TGTGCCAGTAGTATCCTCTCGGGGGGTACGCAGTATTTT; CDR3: CASSILSGGTQYF; size: NA; V: TRBV19; J: TRBJ2-3; D: TRBD2
DNA: TGCAGCGTAGAAATCCCCGGGTCAAATGAAAAACTGTTTTTT; CDR3: CSVEIPGSNEKLFF; size: NA; V: TRBV29-1; J: TRBJ1-4; D: NA
DNA: TGTGCCAGCAGTGGGACAGGGAGCAATCAGCCCCAGCATTTT; CDR3: CASSGTGSNQPQHF; size: NA; V: TRBV2; J: TRBJ1-5; D: TRBD1
DNA: TGTGCCAGCTCACCACAGGGGAGGGAGACCCAGTACTTC; CDR3: CASSPQGRETQYF; size: NA; V: TRBV18; J: TRBJ2-5; D: NA
DNA: TGTGCCATCAGAAACACTAGCGCTTCCTACGAGCAGTACTTC; CDR3: CAIRNTSASYEQYF; size: NA; V: TRBV10-3; J: TRBJ2-7; D: TRBD2
DNA: TGTGCCAGCAGTTTATTATTCAGTGATCGGGCCTACGAGCAGTACTTC; CDR3: CASSLLFSDRAYEQYF; size: NA; V: TRBV28; J: TRBJ2-7; D: NA
DNA: TGTGCCAGCAGCCCCCCCTCTAAGCGGGGGGTTGGCGAGCAGTACTTC; CDR3: CASSPPSKRGVGEQYF; size: few; V: TRBV5-4; J: TRBJ2-7; D: TRBD2
DNA: TGCAGCGTTGAAGGAAGGGGACTAGCGGGACTAGATACGCAGTATTTT; CDR3: CSVEGRGLAGLDTQYF; size: NA; V: TRBV29-1; J: TRBJ2-3; D: TRBD2
DNA: TGTGCCAGCTCCACACAGGGTCCTGAAGCTTTCTTT; CDR3: CASSTQGPEAFF; size: NA; V: TRBV18; J: TRBJ1-1; D: NA
DNA: TGTGCCAGTAGTAGCCGACAGGGGTCTGCAACTAATGAAAAACTGTTTTTT; CDR3: CASSSRQGSATNEKLFF; size: NA; V: TRBV19; J: TRBJ1-4; D: TRBD1
DNA: TGCGCCAGCAGGACTCAGGGCCCCGGGGAGCTGTTTTTT; CDR3: CASRTQGPGELFF; size: NA; V: TRBV5-1; J: TRBJ2-2; D: NA
DNA: TGTGCCACCAGCAGGGACAGACAACCGTGGGACGAGCAGTACTTC; CDR3: CATSRDRQPWDEQYF; size: NA; V: TRBV15; J: TRBJ2-7; D: NA
DNA: TGTGCCAGCAGCGTAGCGCCGGGAGAAAACTACGAGCAGTACTTC; CDR3: CASSVAPGENYEQYF; size: NA; V: TRBV9; J: TRBJ2-7; D: NA
DNA: TGCAGCGTCCCCGGGACTAGCCTCTACGAGCAGTACTTC; CDR3: CSVPGTSLYEQYF; size: few; V: TRBV29-1; J: TRBJ2-7; D: TRBD2
DNA: TGTGCCAGCAGTTTACAGGGAGCGAGCTATCAGCCCCAGCATTTT; CDR3: CASSLQGASYQPQHF; size: NA; V: TRBV28; J: TRBJ1-5; D: NA
DNA: TGTGCCAGCAGTGGGCTAGCGGGAAGTTCCTACGAGCAGTACTTC; CDR3: CASSGLAGSSYEQYF; size: NA; V: TRBV2; J: TRBJ2-7; D: TRBD2
DNA: TGTGCCAGTAGTACGACGGGGGCCGACACAGATACGCAGTATTTT; CDR3: CASSTTGADTDTQYF; size: NA; V: TRBV19; J: TRBJ2-3; D: NA
DNA: TGTGCCAGCAGCTTAGGGACTAGCGGATCTACGCAGTATTTT; CDR3: CASSLGTSGSTQYF; size: many; V: TRBV7-2; J: TRBJ2-3; D: TRBD2
DNA: TGTGCCAGCAGCTTGGGGGCGTCGTCGGGGCGGGAGACCCAGTACTTC; CDR3: CASSLGASSGRETQYF; size: NA; V: TRBV5-5; J: TRBJ2-5; D: NA
DNA: TGTGCCATCAGTGAAAACGGGAGTGGCTACGAGCAGTACTTC; CDR3: CAISENGSGYEQYF; size: NA; V: TRBV10-3; J: TRBJ2-7; D: NA
DNA: TGTGCCAGTAGTAAGGGCGCAGGGCTCAATGAGCAGTTCTTC; CDR3: CASSKGAGLNEQFF; size: NA; V: TRBV19; J: TRBJ2-1; D: NA
DNA: TGCGCCAGCAGCCAAGGGGAGCCCTCTGGGGCCAACGTCCTGACTTTC; CDR3: CASSQGEPSGANVLTF; size: NA; V: TRBV4-3; J: TRBJ2-6; D: NA
DNA: TGTGCCAGCAGCTTAGCGCCGACAGATACTAATTCACCCCTCCACTTT; CDR3: CASSLAPTDTNSPLHF; size: NA; V: TRBV7-9; J: TRBJ1-6; D: NA
DNA: TGCGCCAGCAGCCGTGCCCGGGGTCCTTCAGATACGCAGTATTTT; CDR3: CASSRARGPSDTQYF; size: NA; V: TRBV5-1; J: TRBJ2-3; D: NA
DNA: TGCGCCAGCAGTACGACAGGGGGCGGGTACGAGCAGTACTTC; CDR3: CASSTTGGGYEQYF; size: NA; V: TRBV10-2; J: TRBJ2-7; D: TRBD1
DNA: TGCGCCAGCCAGCCGTGGTCTAGCGGGAGGAATGAGCAGTTCTTC; CDR3: CASQPWSSGRNEQFF; size: few; V: TRBV5-1; J: TRBJ2-1; D: TRBD2
DNA: TGTGCCAGCAGCAGGACAGGGGGAAATCAGCCCCAGCATTTT; CDR3: CASSRTGGNQPQHF; size: NA; V: TRBV5-5; J: TRBJ1-5; D: TRBD1
DNA: TGCGCCAGCAGCACGGGGGGGTCCGGGTCCCAAGAGACCCAGTACTTC; CDR3: CASSTGGSGSQETQYF; size: NA; V: TRBV5-1; J: TRBJ2-5; D: TRBD2
DNA: TGTGCCAGCAGTTACAACAGGGACGAAAACACCATATATTTT; CDR3: CASSYNRDENTIYF; size: NA; V: TRBV6-5; J: TRBJ1-3; D: NA
DNA: TGTGCCAGCAGGTTAGACAGGGGGGGAAATCAGCCCCAGCATTTT; CDR3: CASRLDRGGNQPQHF; size: NA; V: TRBV2; J: TRBJ1-5; D: TRBD1
DNA: TGTGCCAGCAGCTTTGCAGGACCCAGTGGGTGGGAGACCCAGTACTTC; CDR3: CASSFAGPSGWETQYF; size: NA; V: TRBV7-2; J: TRBJ2-5; D: NA
DNA: TGTGCCAGCAGCCAAGAGACAGGGTACTCTGGCTACACCTTC; CDR3: CASSQETGYSGYTF; size: NA; V: TRBV14; J: TRBJ1-2; D: TRBD1
DNA: TGCGCCGGCAGCCAAACTGACGCGGCCTACGAGCAGTACTTC; CDR3: CAGSQTDAAYEQYF; size: NA; V: TRBV4-1; J: TRBJ2-7; D: NA
DNA: TGTGCCAGCAGCTATCGGACGTACACAGATACGCAGTATTTT; CDR3: CASSYRTYTDTQYF; size: NA; V: TRBV7-9; J: TRBJ2-3; D: NA